The TCR beta chain described here comes from a study of T cell repertoires in aging, cancer and after chemotherapy. Study-level points and caveats: These repertoire data do not allow conclusions about immunological memory after chemotherapy. Loss of evenness, beyond lost richness, contributed to age-related TCR diversity decline in cancer patients.

Amplification of TCR beta used genomic DNA extracted from peripheral blood. With regard to this clonotype: Antigen: not known.

The CDR3 covers 13 residues. CDR1 is SGHTA and CDR2 is FQGNSA in the germline V gene. The V gene lost 4 bases and the J gene lost 3 bases, with 7 bases spanning the gap. Rearranged V-D-J TRB sequences were amplified with a mixed TRB-A/B primer pool. MiXCR, applied by TCRdb to the multiplex PCR reads, yields one record per CDR3 protein. The sample lists about 9,200 distinct CDR3 sequences; about 33% were seen once. Sequenced material: blood. The chain couples TRBV7-2 to TRBJ2-4, with D uncertain. This TCR came from a human donor in good health. The CDR3 sequence is CASSSPGKNIQYF. For the CDR3, the DNA is TGTGCCAGCAGCTCCCCGGGCAAAAACATTCAGTACTTC.